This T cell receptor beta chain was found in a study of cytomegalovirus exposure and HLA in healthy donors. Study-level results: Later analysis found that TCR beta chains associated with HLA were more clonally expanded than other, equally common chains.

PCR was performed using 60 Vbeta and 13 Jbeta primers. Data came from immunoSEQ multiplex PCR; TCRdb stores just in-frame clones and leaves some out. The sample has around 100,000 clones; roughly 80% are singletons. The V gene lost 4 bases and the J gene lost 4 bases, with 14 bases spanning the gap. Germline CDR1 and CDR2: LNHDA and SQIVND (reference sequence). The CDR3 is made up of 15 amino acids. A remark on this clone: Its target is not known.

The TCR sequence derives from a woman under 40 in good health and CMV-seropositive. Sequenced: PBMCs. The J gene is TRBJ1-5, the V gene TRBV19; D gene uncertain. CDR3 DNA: TGTGCCAGTAGTACTCGCGAGGGTCGGAATCAGCCCCAGCATTTT. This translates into CASSTREGRNQPQHF.